The sequence of this TCR beta chain was determined in a study of Ad26.COV2.S vaccination and SARS-CoV-2 variants (dated by TCRdb to about 2021). As for the study more broadly: Donors in the vaccine arm were drawn from COV1001, a phase I-IIa trial of Ad26.COV2.S in healthy adults that was multicentre, randomized, double-blind and placebo-controlled. Ad26.COV2.S was administered intramuscularly at 5 x 10^10 or 1 x 10^11 viral particles, either as a single shot or as two shots given 56 days apart. TCRbeta repertoire sequencing was used to assess the specificity and breadth of SARS-CoV-2-reactive T cell receptors after Ad26.COV2.S vaccination. A total of approximately 30 samples were included in the TCR-sequenced set, comprising roughly 19 Ad26.COV2.S vaccine recipients, 5 placebo recipients and 8 SARS-CoV-2 convalescent individuals. Trial participants were randomized into five groups of five, in which low-dose or high-dose Ad26.COV2.S was given once or twice, or placebo was given on both occasions. Investigators remained blinded to trial group allocation during experiments and outcome assessment.

The immunoSEQ Assay was the method used to sequence TCRbeta CDR3 regions. After extraction, genomic DNA underwent amplification by bias-controlled multiplex PCR, followed by high-throughput sequencing. Per the authors' processing: Collapsing and filtering of sequences were performed to quantify the absolute abundance of each unique TCRbeta CDR3 region. Usable DNA was measured by amplifying reference genes present in all nucleated cells, and TCRbeta template counts were normalized to that usable DNA to estimate T cell fraction. Repertoire TCRs were annotated as SARS-CoV-2-specific when V gene, CDR3 amino acid sequence and J gene were exactly matched to a known reactive TCR set. The reference SARS-CoV-2 TCR set was derived from MIRA and filtered for enrichment in COVID-19-positive ImmuneCODE repertoires, a step that removed public or cross-reactive TCRs. Using the MIRA antigens, annotated TCRs were further analysed by specific ORF or by position within an ORF. Breadth was defined as the number of annotated unique rearrangements divided by the total number of unique productive rearrangements, and depth was defined as the summed frequency of the annotated unique rearrangements. Two-sided Wilcoxon rank-sum tests were applied when comparing TCR breadth between groups. Sourced from immuneACCESS, this table was stored by TCRdb with only in-frame sequences that have V and J called. A share of the clones is absent; for the studies checked, an unresolved V gene accounts for under half, and the remainder has no known explanation. For V, J and clone size, that table is used; D and trimming come from the DNA. For this sample the table gives approximately 420,000 clones, of which around 87% were detected only once. Less than 4% of the sample is held by the ten biggest clonotypes.

As regards this clone: Its antigen target is currently unknown. The record has no base qualities; no much larger clone is one base away.

As encoded in the germline V gene, CDR1 is SGHRS while CDR2 is YFSETQ. V and J lose 0 bases and 4 bases, and a span of 13 bases separates them. From the cysteine up to the phenylalanine, the CDR3 has a length of 15 residues. Here the CDR3 DNA is all that survives: 45 bases in frame from base 1. Per the publication, the treatment or condition label means: 19 received Ad26.COV2.S at low or high dose, single or two shots; about five received placebo; per-sample allocation not given. Repertoires of vaccine and placebo recipients were sequenced from samples taken on day 63 after the first injection. Cohort 1b enrolled about 25 adults aged 18-55 years at a single site in Boston, USA, between 29 July and 7 August 2020. Ad26.COV2.S was a replication-incompetent adenovirus type 26 vector that expressed a prefusion-stabilized SARS-CoV-2 spike protein derived from the original Wuhan strain. What the authors observed across the whole study: It was noted by the authors that total T cell responses may have been underestimated by the TCR breadth and depth analyses. After vaccination, spike-specific CD8+ and CD4+ T cell responses were reported to show substantial breadth. Compared with placebo recipients, Ad26.COV2.S recipients showed higher spike-specific TCR breadth (P = 0.0014). The study lacked the statistical power to compare responses across vaccine doses or regimens. Vaccine and placebo recipients had similar non-spike TCR breadth, a finding consistent with the vaccine containing only spike.

The source is a person aged 18-60 years who received the Ad26.COV2.S COVID-19 vaccine or a placebo. The chain is made from TRBV5-1 and TRBJ2-5; tentative D gene TRBD2, with 6 bases matching. Sample: peripheral blood, taken in a trial of Ad26.COV2.S vaccine versus placebo. The DNA sequence is given as TGCGCCAGCAGCTTGGGAAGGGGAGGTGGAGAGACCCAGTACTTC. Its amino acids are CASSLGRGGGETQYF.